Presented here are 2 T cell receptor beta chains from one specimen sequenced in a study of T cell responses to AZD1222 COVID-19 vaccine. The assay was immunoSEQ multiplex PCR, and TCRdb's table has in-frame clones only and misses some. The table has approximately 96,000 clones, about 82% seen once. Specimen: peripheral blood, collected 28 days after the second AZD1222 dose. The receptors originated from an adult who received the AZD1222 COVID-19 vaccine.

The CDR3 loop reads CASSLEGRGRHTEAFF. Here the CDR3 DNA reads TGTGCCAGCAGCTTAGAGGGCAGGGGGCGGCATACTGAAGCTTTCTTT. This chain connects TRBV7-6 to TRBJ1-1, with TRBD1 matching over 8 bases. Germline V gene lookup returns CDR1 SGHVS and CDR2 FNYEAQ. J gave up 5 bases and V 1 base, and 9 bases lay outside the gene matches. The length of the CDR3 is 16 residues.

The chain links TRBV5-1 to TRBJ2-7, with 11 bases fitting TRBD2. V dropped 0 bases and J dropped 0; count of bases not matched to a gene: 11. The CDR3 has 19 residues. Germline values: CDR1 SGHRS, CDR2 YFSETQ. The CDR3 bases are TGCGCCAGCAGCTTGGTCGCTAGCGGGAGGCTGCCAAGCTCCTACGAGCAGTACTTC. It is translated as CASSLVASGRLPSSYEQYF.